This TCR beta chain was recorded in a study of PD-L1 blockade in urothelial cancer. At the level of the study: About 85% of the roughly 30 patients were males with bladder-origin urothelial cancer. Anywhere from 0 to 3 prior chemotherapy regimens had been received by patients.

Time point reported: pretreatment peripheral blood. The germline V gene has CDR1 SGHRS and CDR2 YFSETQ. V lost 7 bases, J lost 4 bases, and 17 bases lay in between. The CDR3 consists of 14 residues. Libraries were prepared by immunoSEQ multiplex PCR; TCRdb keeps only in-frame clonotypes and omits some of them. This sample has approximately 50,000 clones, with 80% to 90% found just once. The receptor was isolated from a man aged 65-85 years with urothelial cancer. Sequenced here: PBMCs, sampled around atezolizumab (anti-PD-L1) treatment. V is TRBV5-1 and J is TRBJ1-1; D possibly corresponds to TRBD1 (6 bases). The CDR3 loop reads CASWRGGASTEAFF. CDR3 sequence (DNA): TGCGCCAGCTGGAGGGGGGGCGCGAGCACTGAAGCTTTCTTT.